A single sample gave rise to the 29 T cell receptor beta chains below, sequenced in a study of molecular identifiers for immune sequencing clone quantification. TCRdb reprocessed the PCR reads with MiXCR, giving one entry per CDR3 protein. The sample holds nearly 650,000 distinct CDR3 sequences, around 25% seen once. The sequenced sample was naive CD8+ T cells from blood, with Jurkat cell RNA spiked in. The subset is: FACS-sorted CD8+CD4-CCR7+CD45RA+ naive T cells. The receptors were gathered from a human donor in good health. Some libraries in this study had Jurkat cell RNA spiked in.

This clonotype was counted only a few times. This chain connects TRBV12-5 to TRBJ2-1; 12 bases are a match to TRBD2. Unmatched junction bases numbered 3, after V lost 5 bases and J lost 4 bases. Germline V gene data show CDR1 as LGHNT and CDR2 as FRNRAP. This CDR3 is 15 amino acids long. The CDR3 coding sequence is TGTGCTAGTGGTGATGGACTAGCGGGATACAATGAGCAGTTCTTC. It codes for CASGDGLAGYNEQFF.

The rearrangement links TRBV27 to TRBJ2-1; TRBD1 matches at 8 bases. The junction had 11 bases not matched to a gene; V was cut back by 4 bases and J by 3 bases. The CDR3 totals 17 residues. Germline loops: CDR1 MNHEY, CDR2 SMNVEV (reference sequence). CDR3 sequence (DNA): TGTGCCAGCAGTTCACATCACGCAGGGGGCCTCTACAATGAGCAGTTCTTC. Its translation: CASSSHHAGGLYNEQFF.

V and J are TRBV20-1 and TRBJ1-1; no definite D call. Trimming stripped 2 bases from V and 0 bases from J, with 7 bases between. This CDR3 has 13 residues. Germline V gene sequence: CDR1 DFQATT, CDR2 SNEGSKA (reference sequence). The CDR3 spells CSARKGLNTEAFF. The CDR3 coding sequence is TGCAGTGCTAGAAAGGGATTGAACACTGAAGCTTTCTTT.

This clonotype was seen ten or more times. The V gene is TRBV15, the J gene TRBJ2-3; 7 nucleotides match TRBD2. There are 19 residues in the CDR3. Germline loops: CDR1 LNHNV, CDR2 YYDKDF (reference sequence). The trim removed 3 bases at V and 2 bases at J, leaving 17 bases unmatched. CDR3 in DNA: TGTGCCACCAGCAGGATTCTAAAGCAGACTAGCAGAAACACAGATACGCAGTATTTT. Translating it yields CATSRILKQTSRNTDTQYF.

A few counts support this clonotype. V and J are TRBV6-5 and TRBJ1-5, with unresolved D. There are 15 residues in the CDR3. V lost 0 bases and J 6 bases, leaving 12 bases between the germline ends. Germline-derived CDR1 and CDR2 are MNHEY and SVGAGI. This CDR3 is CASSYSPPPFQPQHF. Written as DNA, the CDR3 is TGTGCCAGCAGTTACTCTCCCCCCCCGTTTCAGCCCCAGCATTTT.

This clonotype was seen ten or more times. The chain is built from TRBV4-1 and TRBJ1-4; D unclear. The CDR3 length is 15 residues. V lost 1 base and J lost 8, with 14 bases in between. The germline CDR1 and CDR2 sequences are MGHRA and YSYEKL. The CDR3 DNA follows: TGCGCCAGCAGCCAAGGGTCCGGCGGCCGAGAAAAACTGTTTTTT. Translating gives CASSQGSGGREKLFF.

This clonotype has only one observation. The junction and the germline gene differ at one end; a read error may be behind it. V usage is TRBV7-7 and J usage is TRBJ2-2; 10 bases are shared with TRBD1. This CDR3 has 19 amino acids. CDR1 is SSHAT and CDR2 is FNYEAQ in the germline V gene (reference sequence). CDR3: CASSLGGTGDSTNTGELFF. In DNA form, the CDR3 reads TGTGCTAGCAGCTTAGGAGGGACAGGGGATTCAACAAACACCGGGGAGCTGTTTTTT.

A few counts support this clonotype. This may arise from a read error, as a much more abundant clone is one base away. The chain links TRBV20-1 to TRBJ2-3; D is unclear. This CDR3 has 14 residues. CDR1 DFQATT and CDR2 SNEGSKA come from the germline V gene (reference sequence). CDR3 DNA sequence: TGCAGTGTTAGAGATCTTTGGTCTCATGGTACGCAGTATTTT. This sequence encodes CSVRDLWSHGTQYF.

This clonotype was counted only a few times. The CDR3 region has the DNA TGCGCCAGCAGTGACACTAGACCTAGTGAAAAACTGTTTTTT. It yields the protein CASSDTRPSEKLFF. The rearrangement links TRBV10-2 to TRBJ1-4; unclear D gene. V lost 3 bases and J 7 bases, leaving 12 bases between the germline ends. The CDR3 has 14 amino acids. Per germline, CDR1 WSHSY and CDR2 SAAADI.

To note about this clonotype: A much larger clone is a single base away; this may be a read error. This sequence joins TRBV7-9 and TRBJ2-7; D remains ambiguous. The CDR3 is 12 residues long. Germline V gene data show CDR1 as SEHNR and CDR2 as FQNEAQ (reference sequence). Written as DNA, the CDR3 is TGTGCCAGCAGCGATACACAGTACGGGCAGTACTTC. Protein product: CASSDTQYGQYF.

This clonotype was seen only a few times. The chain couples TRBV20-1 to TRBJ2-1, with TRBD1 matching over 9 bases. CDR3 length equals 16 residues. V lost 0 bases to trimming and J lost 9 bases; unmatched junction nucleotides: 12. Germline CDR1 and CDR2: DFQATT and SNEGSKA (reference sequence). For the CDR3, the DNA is TGCAGTGCTAGAGAGCTCGGACAGGGGCTCTTCGGTGAGCAGTTCTTC. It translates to CSARELGQGLFGEQFF.

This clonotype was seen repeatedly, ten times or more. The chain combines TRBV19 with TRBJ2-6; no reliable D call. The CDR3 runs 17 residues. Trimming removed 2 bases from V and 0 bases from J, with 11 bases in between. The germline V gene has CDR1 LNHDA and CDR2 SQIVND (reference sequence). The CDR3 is CASSILPPNSGANVLTF. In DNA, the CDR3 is TGTGCCAGTAGTATATTACCACCTAACTCTGGGGCCAACGTCCTGACTTTC.

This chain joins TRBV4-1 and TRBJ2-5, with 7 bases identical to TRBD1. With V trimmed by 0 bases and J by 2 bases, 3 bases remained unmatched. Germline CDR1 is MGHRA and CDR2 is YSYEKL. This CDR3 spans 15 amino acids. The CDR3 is CASSQEGTEQETQYF. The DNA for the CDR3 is TGCGCCAGCAGCCAAGAAGGGACAGAACAAGAGACCCAGTACTTC.

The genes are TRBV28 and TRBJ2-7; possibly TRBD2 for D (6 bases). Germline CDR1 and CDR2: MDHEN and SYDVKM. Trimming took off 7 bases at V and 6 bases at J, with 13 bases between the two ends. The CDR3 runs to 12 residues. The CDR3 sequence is CASNSGTLEQYF. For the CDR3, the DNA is TGTGCCAGCAACTCAGGGACTCTCGAGCAGTACTTC.

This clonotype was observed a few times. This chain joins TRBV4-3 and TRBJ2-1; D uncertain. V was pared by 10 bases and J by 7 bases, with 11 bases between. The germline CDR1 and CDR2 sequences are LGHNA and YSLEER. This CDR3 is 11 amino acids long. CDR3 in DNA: TGCGCCACAGGCTGGGATAATGAGCAGTTCTTC. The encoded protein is CATGWDNEQFF.

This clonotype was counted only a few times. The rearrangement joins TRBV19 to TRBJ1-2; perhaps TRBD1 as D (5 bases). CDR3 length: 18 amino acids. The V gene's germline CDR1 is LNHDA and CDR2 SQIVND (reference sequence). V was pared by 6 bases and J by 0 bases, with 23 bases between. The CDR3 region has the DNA TGTGCCAGTAGCCACCGAGGGGTTCAGTTTGGAGCTAACTATGGCTACACCTTC. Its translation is CASSHRGVQFGANYGYTF.

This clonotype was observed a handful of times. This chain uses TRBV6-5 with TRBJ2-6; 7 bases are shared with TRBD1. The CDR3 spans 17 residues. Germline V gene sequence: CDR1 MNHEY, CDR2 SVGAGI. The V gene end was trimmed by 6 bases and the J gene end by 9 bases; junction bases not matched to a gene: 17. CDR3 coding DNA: TGTGCCAGCAGCTCTCATCCGGAACAGGGGAACCACAACGTCCTGACTTTC. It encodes CASSSHPEQGNHNVLTF.

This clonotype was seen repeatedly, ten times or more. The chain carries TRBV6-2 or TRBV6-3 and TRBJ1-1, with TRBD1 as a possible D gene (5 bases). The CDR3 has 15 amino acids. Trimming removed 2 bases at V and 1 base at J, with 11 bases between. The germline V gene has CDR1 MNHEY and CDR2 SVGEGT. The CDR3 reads CASSYKGTANTEAFF. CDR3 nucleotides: TGTGCCAGCAGTTACAAAGGGACCGCGAACACTGAAGCTTTCTTT.

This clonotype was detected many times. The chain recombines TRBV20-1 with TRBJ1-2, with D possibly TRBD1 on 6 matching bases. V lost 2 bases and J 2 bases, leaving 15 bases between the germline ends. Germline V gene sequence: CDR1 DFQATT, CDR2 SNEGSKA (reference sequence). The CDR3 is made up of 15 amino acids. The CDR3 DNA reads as TGCAGTGCTAGATCCACAGGGTTGACCAACTATGGCTACACCTTC. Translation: CSARSTGLTNYGYTF.

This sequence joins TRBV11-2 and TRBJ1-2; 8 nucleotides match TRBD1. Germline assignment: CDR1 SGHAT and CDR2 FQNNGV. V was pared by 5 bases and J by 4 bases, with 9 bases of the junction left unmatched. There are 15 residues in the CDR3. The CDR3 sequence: CASSPSRTGIYGYTF. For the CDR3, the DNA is TGTGCCAGCAGCCCATCTCGGACAGGGATCTATGGCTACACCTTC.

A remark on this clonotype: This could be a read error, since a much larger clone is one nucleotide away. CDR3 coding DNA: TGTGCCAGCAGCGAGGTCTCAGGCGATACGCAGTGTTTT. Amino acids: CASSEVSGDTQCF. This sequence joins TRBV7-2 and TRBJ2-3; no definite D call. The CDR3 totals 13 residues. Germline CDR1 and CDR2: SGHTA and FQGNSA.

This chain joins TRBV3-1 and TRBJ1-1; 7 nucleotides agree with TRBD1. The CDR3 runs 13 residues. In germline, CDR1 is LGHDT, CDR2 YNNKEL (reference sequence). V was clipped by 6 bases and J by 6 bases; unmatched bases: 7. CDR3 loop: CASRDTGVPEAFF. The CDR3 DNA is TGTGCCAGCAGGGATACAGGGGTACCTGAAGCTTTCTTT.

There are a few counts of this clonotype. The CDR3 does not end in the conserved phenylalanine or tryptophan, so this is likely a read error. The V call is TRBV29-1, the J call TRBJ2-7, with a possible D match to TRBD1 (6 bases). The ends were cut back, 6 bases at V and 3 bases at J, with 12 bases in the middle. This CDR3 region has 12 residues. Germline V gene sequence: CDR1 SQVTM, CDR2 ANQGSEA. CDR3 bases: TGCAGCGTCTTAGGACAGCACTACGAGCAGTACCTC. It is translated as CSVLGQHYEQYL.

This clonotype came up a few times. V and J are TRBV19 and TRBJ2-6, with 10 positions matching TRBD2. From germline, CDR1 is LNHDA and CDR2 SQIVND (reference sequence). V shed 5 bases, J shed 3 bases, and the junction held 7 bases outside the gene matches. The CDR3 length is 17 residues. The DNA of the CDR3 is TGTGCCAGTAGTGCCGTGCTAGCGGGAGTTGGGGCCAACGTCCTGACTTTC. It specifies CASSAVLAGVGANVLTF.

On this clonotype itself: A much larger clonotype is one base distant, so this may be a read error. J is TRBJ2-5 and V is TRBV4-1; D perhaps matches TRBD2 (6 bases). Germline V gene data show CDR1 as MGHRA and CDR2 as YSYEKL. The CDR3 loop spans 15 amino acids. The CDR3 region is CTSSQDPSDGETQYF. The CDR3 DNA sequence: TGCACCAGCAGCCAAGATCCTAGCGATGGTGAGACCCAGTACTTC.

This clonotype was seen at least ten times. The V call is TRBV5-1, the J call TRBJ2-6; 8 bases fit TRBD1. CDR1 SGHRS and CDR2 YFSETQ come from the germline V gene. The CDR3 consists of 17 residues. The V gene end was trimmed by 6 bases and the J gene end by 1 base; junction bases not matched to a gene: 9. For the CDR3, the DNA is TGCGCCAGCATAGGAGGGACAGGACTATCTGGGGCCAACGTCCTGACTTTC. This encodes CASIGGTGLSGANVLTF.

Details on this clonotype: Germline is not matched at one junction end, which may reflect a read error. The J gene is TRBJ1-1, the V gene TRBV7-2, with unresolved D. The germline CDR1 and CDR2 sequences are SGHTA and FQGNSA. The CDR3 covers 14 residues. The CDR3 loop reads CASRLGEGNTEAFF. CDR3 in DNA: TGTGCCAGCAGGTTAGGAGAGGGGAACACTGAAGCTTTCTTT.

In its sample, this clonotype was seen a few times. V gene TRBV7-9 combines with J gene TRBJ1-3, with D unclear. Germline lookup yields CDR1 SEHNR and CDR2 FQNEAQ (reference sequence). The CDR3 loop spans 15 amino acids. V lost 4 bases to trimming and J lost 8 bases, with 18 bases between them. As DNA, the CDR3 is TGTGCCAGCAGCTCGAGCCGAATCGACCGGCACACCATATATTTT. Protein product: CASSSSRIDRHTIYF.

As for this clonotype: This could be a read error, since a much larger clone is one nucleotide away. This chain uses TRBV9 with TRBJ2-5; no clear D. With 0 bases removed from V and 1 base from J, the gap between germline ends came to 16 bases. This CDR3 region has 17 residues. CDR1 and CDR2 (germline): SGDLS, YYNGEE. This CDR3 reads CASSVEAEGRFQETQYF. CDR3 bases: TGTGCCAGCAGCGTAGAGGCCGAAGGACGGTTCCAAGAGACCCAGTACTTC.